The present T cell receptor beta chain was sequenced within a study of CD8 T cells in ankylosing spondylitis. For TCR beta, libraries came from quantitative 5'-RACE with molecular barcodes. Each CDR3 protein is one row after TCRdb ran MiXCR on the 5' RACE reads. The sample gives 150,000 to 200,000 distinct CDR3 sequences, over 15% of which show up once; around 4.1% is in the top ten. Notes on the study in general: A TCR beta motif made of 7 to 9 highly homologous variants seemed typical of ankylosing spondylitis blood. Reported data indicate significant enrichment of disease-linked clones within matched ankylosing spondylitis synovial fluid. Peripheral blood samples showed relatively rare disease-linked clones, and these clones were CD8+.

Details on this clonotype: Its antigen is currently unknown.

This CDR3 region has 16 residues. CDR1 and CDR2 (germline): DFQATT, SNEGSKA (reference sequence). Trimming removed 0 bases at V and 2 bases at J, with 14 bases between. This chain joins TRBV20-1 and TRBJ2-1; D gene unclear. This receptor was identified in a male donor between 5 and 35 years old with ankylosing spondylitis or in good health (not recorded which). The specimen sequenced was blood, either unsorted or a sorted T cell fraction (not recorded which). The CDR3 loop reads CSARDWQKETYNEQFF. Written as DNA, the CDR3 is TGCAGTGCTAGAGATTGGCAGAAAGAGACCTACAATGAGCAGTTCTTC.